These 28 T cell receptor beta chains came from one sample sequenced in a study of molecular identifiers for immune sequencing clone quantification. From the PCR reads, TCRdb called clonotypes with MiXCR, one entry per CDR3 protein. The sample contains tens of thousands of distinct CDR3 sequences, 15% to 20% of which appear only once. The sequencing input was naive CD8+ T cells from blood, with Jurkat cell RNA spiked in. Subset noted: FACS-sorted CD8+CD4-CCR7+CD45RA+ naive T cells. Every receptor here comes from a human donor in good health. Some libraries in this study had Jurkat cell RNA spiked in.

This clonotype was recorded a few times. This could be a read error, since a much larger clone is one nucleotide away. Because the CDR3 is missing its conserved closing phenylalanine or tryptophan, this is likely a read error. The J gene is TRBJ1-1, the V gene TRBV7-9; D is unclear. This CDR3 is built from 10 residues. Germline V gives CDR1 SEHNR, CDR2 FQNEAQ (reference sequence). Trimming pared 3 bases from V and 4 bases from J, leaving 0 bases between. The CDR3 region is CASSFTEAFL. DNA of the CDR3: TGTGCCAGCAGCTTCACTGAAGCTTTCCTT.

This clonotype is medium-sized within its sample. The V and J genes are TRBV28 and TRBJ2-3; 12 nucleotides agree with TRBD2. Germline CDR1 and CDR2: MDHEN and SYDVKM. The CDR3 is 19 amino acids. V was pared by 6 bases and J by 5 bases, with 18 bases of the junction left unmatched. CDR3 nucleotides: TGTGCCAGCAGCCCTCCACCTAGCGGGAGGGCCCCCGCCGGAGATACGCAGTATTTT. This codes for CASSPPPSGRAPAGDTQYF.

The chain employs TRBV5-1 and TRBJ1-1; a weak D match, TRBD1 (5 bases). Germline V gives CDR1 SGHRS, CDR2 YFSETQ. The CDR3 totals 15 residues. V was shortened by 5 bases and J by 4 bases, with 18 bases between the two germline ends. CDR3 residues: CASRLTGGRGTEAFF. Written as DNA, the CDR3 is TGCGCCAGCAGATTGACCGGGGGGAGAGGCACTGAAGCTTTCTTT.

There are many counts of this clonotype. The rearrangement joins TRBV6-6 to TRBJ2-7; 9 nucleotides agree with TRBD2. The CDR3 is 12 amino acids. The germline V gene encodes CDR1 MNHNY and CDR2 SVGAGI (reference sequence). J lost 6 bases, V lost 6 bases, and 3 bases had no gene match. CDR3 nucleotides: TGTGCCAGCAGCTTAGCGGGAGTCGAGCAGTACTTC. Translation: CASSLAGVEQYF.

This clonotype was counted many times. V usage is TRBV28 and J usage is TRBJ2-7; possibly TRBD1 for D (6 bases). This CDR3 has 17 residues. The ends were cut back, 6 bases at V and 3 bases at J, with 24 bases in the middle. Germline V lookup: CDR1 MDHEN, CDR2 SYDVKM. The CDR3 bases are TGTGCCAGCAGCACATACCTACCGGGACAACTAAACTACGAGCAGTACTTC. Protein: CASSTYLPGQLNYEQYF. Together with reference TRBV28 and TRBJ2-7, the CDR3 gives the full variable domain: DVKVTQSSRYLVKRTGEKVFLECVQDMDHENMFWYRQDPGLGLRLIYFSYDVKMKEKGDIPEGYSVSREKKERFSLILESASTNQTSMYLCASSTYLPGQLNYEQYFGPGTRLTVT.

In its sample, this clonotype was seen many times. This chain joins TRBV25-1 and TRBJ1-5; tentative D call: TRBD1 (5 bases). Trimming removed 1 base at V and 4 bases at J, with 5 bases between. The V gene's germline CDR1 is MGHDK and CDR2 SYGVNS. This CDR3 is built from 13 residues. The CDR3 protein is CASSESGNQPQHF. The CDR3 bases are TGTGCCAGCAGTGAATCAGGGAATCAGCCCCAGCATTTT.

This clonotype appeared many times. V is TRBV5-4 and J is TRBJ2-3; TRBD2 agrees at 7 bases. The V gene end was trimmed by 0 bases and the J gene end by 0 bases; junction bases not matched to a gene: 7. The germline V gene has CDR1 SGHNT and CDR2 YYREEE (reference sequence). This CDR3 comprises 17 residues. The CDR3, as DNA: TGTGCCAGCAGCTTGGGGGCGGGTAGCGGGAGCACAGATACGCAGTATTTT. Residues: CASSLGAGSGSTDTQYF.

The chain's CDR3 is CASRPAGGIQPQHF. CDR3 DNA: TGTGCCAGTAGGCCGGCCGGGGGGATTCAGCCCCAGCATTTT. The chain employs TRBV19 and TRBJ1-5; maybe TRBD1 (5 bases). The CDR3 consists of 14 residues. Germline lookup yields CDR1 LNHDA and CDR2 SQIVND (reference sequence). Trimming removed 6 bases from V and 6 bases from J, with 15 bases in between.

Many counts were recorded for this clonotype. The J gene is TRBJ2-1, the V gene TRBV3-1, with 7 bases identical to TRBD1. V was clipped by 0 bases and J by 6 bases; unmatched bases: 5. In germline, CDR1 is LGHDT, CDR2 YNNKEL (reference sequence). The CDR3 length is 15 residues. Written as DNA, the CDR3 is TGTGCCAGCAGCCAAGAAGGGGGCTTCCCCAATGAGCAGTTCTTC. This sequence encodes CASSQEGGFPNEQFF.

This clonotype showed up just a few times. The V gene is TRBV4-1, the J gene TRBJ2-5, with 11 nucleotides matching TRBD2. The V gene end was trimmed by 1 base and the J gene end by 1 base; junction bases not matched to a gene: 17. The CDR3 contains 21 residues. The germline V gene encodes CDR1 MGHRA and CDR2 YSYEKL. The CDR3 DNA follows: TGCGCCAGCAGCCAAGTTCCAAACCCCGGCCGACTAGCGGGAATCCAAGAGACCCAGTACTTC. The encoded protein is CASSQVPNPGRLAGIQETQYF.

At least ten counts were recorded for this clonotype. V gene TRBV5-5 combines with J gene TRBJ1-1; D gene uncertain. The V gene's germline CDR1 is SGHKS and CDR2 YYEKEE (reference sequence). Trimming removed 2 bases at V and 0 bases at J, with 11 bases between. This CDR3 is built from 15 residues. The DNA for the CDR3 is TGTGCCAGCAGCTTTTCGGGAGGGATGAACACTGAAGCTTTCTTT. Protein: CASSFSGGMNTEAFF.

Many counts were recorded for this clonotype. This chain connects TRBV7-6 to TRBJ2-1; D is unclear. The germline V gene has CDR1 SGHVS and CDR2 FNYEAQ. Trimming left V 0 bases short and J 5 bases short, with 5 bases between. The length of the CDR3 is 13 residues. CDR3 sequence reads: CASSLALDNEQFF. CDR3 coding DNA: TGTGCCAGCAGCTTAGCTCTGGACAATGAGCAGTTCTTC.

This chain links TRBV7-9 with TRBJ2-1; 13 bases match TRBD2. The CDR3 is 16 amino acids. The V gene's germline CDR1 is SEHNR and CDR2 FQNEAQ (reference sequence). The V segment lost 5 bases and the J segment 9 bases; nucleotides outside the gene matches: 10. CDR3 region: CASSPTTSGRWGEQFF. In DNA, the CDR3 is TGTGCCAGCAGCCCCACGACTAGCGGGAGGTGGGGTGAGCAGTTCTTC.

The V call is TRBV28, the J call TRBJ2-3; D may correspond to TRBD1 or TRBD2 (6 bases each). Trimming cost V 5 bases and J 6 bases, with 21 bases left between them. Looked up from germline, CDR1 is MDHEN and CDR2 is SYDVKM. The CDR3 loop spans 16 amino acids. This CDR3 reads CASSGGGGWATDTQYF. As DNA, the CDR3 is TGTGCCAGCAGTGGCGGAGGGGGGTGGGCCACGGATACGCAGTATTTT.

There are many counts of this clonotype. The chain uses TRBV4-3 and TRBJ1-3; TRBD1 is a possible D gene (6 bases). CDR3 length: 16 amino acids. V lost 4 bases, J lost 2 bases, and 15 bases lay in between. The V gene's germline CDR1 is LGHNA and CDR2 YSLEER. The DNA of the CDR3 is TGCGCCAGCAGCCCGGGGGCCAGGGGCCCTGGAAACACCATATATTTT. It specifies CASSPGARGPGNTIYF.

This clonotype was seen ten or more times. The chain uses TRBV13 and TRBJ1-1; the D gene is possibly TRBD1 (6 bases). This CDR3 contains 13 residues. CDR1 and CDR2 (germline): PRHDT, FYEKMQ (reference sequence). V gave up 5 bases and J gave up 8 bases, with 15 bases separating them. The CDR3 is CASSMTGGFEAFF. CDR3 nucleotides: TGTGCCAGCAGCATGACCGGGGGCTTCGAAGCTTTCTTT.

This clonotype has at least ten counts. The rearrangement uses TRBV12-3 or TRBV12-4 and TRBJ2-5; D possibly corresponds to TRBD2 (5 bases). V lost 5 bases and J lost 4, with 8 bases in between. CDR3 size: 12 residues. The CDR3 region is CASSTRPETQYF. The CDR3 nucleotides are TGTGCCAGCAGTACTAGACCAGAGACCCAGTACTTC.

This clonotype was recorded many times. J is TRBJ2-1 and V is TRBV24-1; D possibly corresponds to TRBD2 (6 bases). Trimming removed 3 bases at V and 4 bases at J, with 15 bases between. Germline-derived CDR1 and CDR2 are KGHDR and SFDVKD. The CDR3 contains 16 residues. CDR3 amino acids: CATSDKTEAGYNEQFF. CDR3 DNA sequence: TGTGCCACCAGTGATAAGACTGAGGCGGGGTACAATGAGCAGTTCTTC.

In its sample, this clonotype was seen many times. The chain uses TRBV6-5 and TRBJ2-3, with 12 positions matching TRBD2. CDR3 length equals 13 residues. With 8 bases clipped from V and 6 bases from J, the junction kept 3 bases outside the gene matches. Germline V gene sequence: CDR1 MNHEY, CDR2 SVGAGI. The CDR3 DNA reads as TGTGCCAGCGGCGGGACTAGCGGGGATACGCAGTATTTT. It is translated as CASGGTSGDTQYF.

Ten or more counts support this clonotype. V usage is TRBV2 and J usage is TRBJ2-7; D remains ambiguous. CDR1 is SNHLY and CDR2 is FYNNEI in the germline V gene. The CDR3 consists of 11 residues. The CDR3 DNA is TGTGCTGCCCTAACCCTCTACGAGCAGTACTTC. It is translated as CAALTLYEQYF.

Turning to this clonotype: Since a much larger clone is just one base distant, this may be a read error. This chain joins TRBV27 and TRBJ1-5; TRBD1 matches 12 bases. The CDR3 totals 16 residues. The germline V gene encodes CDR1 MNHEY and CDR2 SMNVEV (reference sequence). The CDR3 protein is CASSLGTGGGNQPPHF. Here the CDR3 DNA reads TGTGCCAGCAGTTTAGGGACAGGGGGCGGCAATCAGCCCCCGCATTTT.

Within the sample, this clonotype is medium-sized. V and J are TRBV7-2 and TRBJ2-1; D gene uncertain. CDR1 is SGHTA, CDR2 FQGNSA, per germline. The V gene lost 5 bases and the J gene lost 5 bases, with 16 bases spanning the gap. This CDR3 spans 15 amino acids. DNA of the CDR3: TGTGCCAGCAGCCCAATCGGGTCCCTAGACAATGAGCAGTTCTTC. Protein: CASSPIGSLDNEQFF.

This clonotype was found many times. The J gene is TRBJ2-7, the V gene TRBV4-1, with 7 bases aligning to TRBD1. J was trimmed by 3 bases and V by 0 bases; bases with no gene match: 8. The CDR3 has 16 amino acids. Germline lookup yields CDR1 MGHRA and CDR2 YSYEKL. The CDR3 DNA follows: TGCGCCAGCAGCCAAGAACAGGCAGGGGGATACTACGAGCAGTACTTC. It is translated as CASSQEQAGGYYEQYF.

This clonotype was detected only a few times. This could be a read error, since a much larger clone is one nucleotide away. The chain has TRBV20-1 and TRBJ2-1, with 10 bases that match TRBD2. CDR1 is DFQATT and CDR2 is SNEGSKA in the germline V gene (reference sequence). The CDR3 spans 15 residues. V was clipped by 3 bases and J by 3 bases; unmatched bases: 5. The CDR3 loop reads CSASVTSGNYNEQFF. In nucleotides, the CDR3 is TGCAGTGCTAGTGTCACTAGCGGGAACTACAATGAGCAGTTCTTC.

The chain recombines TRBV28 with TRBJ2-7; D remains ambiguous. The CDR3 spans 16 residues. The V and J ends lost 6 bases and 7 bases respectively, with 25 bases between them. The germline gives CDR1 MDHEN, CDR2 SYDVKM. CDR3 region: CASSLPTGPNLLEQYF. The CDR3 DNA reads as TGTGCCAGCAGCCTTCCGACCGGGCCTAATCTCCTAGAGCAGTACTTC.

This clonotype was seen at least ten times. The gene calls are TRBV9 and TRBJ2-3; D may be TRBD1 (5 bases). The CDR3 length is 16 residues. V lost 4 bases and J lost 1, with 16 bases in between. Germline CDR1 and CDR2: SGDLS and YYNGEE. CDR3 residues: CASSLGPPLGTDTQYF. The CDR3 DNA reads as TGTGCCAGCAGCCTGGGGCCCCCCCTGGGCACAGATACGCAGTATTTT.

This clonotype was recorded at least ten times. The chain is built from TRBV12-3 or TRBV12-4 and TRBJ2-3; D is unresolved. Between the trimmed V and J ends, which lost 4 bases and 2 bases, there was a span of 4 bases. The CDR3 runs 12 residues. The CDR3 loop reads CASSYFTDTQYF. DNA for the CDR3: TGTGCCAGCAGTTACTTCACAGATACGCAGTATTTT.

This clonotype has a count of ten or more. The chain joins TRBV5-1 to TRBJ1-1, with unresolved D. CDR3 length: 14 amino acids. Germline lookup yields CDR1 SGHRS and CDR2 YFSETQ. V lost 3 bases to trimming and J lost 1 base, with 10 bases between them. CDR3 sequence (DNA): TGCGCCAGCAGCTCTCGAGGGAAGAACACTGAAGCTTTCTTT. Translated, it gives CASSSRGKNTEAFF.